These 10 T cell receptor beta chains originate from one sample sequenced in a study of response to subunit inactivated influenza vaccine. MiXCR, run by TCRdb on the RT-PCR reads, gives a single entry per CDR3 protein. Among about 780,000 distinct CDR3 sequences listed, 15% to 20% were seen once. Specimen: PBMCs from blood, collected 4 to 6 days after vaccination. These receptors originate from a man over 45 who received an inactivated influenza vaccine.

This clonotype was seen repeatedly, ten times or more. CDR3 DNA sequence: TGTGCCAGCAGTTACAGGGTTGAGCAGTTCTTC. Encoded protein: CASSYRVEQFF. The chain joins TRBV6-2 or TRBV6-3 to TRBJ2-1; the D is unclear. The CDR3 is made up of 11 amino acids. The germline CDR1 and CDR2 sequences are MNHEY and SVGEGT. The V end lost 2 bases, the J end lost 9 bases, and 5 bases lay between the germline ends.

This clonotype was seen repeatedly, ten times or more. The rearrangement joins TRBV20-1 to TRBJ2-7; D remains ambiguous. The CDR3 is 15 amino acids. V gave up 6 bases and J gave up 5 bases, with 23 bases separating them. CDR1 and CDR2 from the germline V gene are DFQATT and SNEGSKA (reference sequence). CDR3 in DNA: TGCAGTGCCGCCCACCTGAGGACCGTCGGTCACGAGCAGTACTTC. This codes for CSAAHLRTVGHEQYF.

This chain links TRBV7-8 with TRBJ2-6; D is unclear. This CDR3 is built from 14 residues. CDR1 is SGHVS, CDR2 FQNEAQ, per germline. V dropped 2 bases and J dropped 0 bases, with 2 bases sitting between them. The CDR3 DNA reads TGTGCCAGCAGCTTATACTCTGGGGCCAACGTCCTGACTTTC. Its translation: CASSLYSGANVLTF.

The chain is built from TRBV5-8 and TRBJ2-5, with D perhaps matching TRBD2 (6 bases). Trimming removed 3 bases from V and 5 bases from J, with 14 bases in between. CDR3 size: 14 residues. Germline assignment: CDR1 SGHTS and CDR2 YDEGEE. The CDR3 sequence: CASSWTGAMETQYF. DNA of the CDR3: TGTGCCAGCAGCTGGACGGGAGCCATGGAGACCCAGTACTTC.

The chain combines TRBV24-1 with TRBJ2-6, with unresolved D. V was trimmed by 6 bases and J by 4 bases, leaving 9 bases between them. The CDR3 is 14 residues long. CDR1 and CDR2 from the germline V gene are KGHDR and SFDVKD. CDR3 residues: CATSPSYGANVLTF. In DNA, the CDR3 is TGTGCCACCAGTCCAAGTTACGGGGCCAACGTCCTGACTTTC.

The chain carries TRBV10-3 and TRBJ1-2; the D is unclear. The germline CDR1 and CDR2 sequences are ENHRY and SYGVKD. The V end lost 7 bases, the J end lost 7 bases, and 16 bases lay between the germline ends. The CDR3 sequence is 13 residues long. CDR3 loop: CAIKKDGLAGYTF. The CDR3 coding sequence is TGTGCCATCAAGAAGGACGGACTCGCTGGCTACACCTTC.

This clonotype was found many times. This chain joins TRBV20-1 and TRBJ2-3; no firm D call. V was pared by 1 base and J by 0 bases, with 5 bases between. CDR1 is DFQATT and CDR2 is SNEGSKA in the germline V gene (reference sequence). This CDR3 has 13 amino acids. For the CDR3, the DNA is TGCAGTGCTAGAGCCCAAAGCACAGATACGCAGTATTTT. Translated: CSARAQSTDTQYF.

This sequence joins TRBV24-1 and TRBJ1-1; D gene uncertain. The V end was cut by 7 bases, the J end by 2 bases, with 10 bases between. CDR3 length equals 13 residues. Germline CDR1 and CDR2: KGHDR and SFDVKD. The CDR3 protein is CATRAQANTEAFF. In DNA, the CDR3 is TGTGCCACCAGAGCCCAAGCCAACACTGAAGCTTTCTTT.

In nucleotides, the CDR3 is TGCGCCAGCAGCTTGGAATCCCTCCCCTACGAGCAGTACTTC. As protein: CASSLESLPYEQYF. V gene TRBV5-1 combines with J gene TRBJ2-7; D not resolved. The germline CDR1 and CDR2 sequences are SGHRS and YFSETQ. Trimming took 0 bases from V and 2 from J, leaving 9 bases between them. This CDR3 has 14 residues.

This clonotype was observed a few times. CDR3 sequence (DNA): TGCAGTGCTAACCCCCGAAGCTCCTACAATGAGCAGTTCTTC. Its protein product is CSANPRSSYNEQFF. The genes are TRBV20-1 and TRBJ2-1; D not resolved. Trimming removed 4 bases from V and 0 bases from J, with 10 bases in between. The CDR3 length is 14 residues. Germline V lookup: CDR1 DFQATT, CDR2 SNEGSKA (reference sequence).